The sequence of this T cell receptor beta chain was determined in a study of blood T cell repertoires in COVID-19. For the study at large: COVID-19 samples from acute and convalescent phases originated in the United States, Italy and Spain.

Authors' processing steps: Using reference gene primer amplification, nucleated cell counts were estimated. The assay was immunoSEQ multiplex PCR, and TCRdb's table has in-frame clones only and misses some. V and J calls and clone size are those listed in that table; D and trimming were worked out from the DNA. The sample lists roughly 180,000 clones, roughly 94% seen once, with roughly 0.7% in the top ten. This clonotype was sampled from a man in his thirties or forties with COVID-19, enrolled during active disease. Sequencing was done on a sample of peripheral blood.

This CDR3 is CASNQDRGTSPLHF. The DNA for the CDR3 is TGTGCCAGCAATCAGGACAGGGGTACATCACCCCTCCACTTT. The chain has TRBV19 and TRBJ1-6; 9 bases match TRBD1. CDR1 LNHDA and CDR2 SQIVND come from the germline V gene (reference sequence). Trimming at V came to 9 bases and at J to 10 bases, leaving 10 bases not matched to a gene. CDR3 length: 14 residues.